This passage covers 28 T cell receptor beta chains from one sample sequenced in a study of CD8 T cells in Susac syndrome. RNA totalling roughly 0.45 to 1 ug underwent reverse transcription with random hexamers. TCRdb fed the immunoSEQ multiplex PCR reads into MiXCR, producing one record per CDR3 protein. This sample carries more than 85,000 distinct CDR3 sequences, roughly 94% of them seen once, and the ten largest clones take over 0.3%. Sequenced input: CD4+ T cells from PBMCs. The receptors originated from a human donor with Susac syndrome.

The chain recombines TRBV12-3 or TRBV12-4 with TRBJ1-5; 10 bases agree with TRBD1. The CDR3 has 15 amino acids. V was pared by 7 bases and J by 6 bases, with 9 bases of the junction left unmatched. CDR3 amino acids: CASTKTGGAGQPQHF. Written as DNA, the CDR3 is TGTGCCAGCACCAAGACAGGGGGCGCGGGTCAGCCCCAGCATTTT.

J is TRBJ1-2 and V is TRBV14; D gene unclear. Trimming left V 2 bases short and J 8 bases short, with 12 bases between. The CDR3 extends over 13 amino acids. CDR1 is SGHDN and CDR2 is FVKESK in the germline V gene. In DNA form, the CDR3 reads TGTGCCAGCAGCCAACTGTCCCGGCAGGGCTACACCTTC. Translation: CASSQLSRQGYTF.

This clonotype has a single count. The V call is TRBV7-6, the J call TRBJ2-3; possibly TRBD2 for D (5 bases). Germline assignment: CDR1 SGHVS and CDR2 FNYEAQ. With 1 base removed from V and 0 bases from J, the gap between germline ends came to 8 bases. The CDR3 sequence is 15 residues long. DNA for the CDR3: TGTGCCAGCAGCTTAGGGACTGTTAGCACAGATACGCAGTATTTT. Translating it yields CASSLGTVSTDTQYF.

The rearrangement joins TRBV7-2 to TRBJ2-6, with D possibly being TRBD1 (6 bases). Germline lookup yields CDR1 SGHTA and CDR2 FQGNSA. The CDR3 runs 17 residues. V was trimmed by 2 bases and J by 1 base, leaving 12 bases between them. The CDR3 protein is CASSLQAGESGANVLTF. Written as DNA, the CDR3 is TGTGCCAGCAGCTTACAGGCAGGGGAGTCTGGGGCCAACGTCCTGACTTTC.

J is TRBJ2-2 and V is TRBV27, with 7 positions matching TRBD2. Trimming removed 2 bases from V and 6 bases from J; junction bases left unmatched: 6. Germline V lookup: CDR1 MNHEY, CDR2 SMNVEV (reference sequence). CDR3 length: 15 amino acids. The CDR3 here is CASSLVSGRAGELFF. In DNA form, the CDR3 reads TGTGCCAGCAGTTTAGTGTCGGGGAGGGCCGGGGAGCTGTTTTTT.

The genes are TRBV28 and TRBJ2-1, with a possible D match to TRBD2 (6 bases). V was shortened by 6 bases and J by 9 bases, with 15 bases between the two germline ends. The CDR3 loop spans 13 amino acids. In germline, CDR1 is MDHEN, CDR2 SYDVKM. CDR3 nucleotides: TGTGCCAGCAGCCCTCGGAGGGGTAGTGAGCAGTTCTTC. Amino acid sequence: CASSPRRGSEQFF. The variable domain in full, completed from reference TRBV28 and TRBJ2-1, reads DVKVTQSSRYLVKRTGEKVFLECVQDMDHENMFWYRQDPGLGLRLIYFSYDVKMKEKGDIPEGYSVSREKKERFSLILESASTNQTSMYLCASSPRRGSEQFFGPGTRLTVL.

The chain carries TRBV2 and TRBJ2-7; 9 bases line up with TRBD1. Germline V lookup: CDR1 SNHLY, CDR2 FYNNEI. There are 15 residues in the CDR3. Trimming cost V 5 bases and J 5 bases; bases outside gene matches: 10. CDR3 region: CASSPTGGVGNEQYF. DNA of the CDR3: TGTGCCAGCAGTCCCACAGGGGGCGTGGGTAACGAGCAGTACTTC.

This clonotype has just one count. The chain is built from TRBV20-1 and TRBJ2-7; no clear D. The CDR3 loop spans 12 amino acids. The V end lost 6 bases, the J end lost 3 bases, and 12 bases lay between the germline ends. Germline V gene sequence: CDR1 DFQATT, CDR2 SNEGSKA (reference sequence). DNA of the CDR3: TGCAGTGCCCGGATGGGGTTCTACGAGCAGTACTTC. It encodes CSARMGFYEQYF.

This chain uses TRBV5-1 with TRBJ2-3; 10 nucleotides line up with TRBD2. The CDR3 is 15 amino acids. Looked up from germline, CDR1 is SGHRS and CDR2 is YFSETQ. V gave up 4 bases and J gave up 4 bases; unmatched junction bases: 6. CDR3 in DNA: TGCGCCAGCAGCCCATTAGCGGGGGGTCCAGATACGCAGTATTTT. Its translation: CASSPLAGGPDTQYF. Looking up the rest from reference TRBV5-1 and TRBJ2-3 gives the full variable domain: KAGVTQTPRYLIKTRGQQVTLSCSPISGHRSVSWYQQTPGQGLQFLFEYFSETQRNKGNFPGRFSGRQFSNSRSEMNVSTLELGDSALYLCASSPLAGGPDTQYFGPGTRLTVL.

CDR3 bases: TGTGCCACCAGCAGAGACGGGGAAGGCACCCCCTACGAGCAGTACTTC. This encodes CATSRDGEGTPYEQYF. The chain uses TRBV15 and TRBJ2-7, with D perhaps matching TRBD2 (5 bases). The CDR3 is 16 residues long. Trimming pared 0 bases from V and 2 bases from J, leaving 14 bases between. CDR1 is LNHNV, CDR2 YYDKDF, per germline (reference sequence).

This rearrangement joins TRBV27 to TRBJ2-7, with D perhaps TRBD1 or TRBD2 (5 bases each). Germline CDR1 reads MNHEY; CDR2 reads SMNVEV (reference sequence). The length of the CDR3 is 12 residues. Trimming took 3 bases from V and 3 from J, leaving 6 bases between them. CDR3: CASSLRGYEQYF. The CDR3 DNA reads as TGTGCCAGCAGTTTGAGGGGCTACGAGCAGTACTTC.

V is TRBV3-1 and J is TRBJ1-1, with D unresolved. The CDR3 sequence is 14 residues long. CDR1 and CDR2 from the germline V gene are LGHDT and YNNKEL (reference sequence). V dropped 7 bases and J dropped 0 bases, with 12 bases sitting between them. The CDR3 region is CASTPRPMNTEAFF. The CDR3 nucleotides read TGTGCCAGCACCCCCAGACCCATGAACACTGAAGCTTTCTTT. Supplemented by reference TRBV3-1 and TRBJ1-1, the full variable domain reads DTAVSQTPKYLVTQMGNDKSIKCEQNLGHDTMYWYKQDSKKFLKIMFSYNNKELIINETVPNRFSPKSPDKAHLNLHINSLELGDSAVYFCASTPRPMNTEAFFGQGTRLTVV.

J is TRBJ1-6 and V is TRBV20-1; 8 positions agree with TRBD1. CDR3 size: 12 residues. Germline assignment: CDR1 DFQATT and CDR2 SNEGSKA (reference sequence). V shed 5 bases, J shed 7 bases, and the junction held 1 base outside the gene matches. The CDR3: CSAQGANSPLHF. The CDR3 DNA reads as TGCAGTGCTCAGGGGGCGAATTCACCCCTCCACTTT.

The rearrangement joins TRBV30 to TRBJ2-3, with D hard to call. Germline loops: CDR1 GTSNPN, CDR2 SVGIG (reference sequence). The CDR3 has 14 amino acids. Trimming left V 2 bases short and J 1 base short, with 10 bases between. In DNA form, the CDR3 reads TGTGCCTGGAGTCCCTCTCGCCGCACAGATACGCAGTATTTT. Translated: CAWSPSRRTDTQYF. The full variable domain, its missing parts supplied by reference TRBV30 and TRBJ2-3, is SQTIHQWPATLVQPVGSPLSLECTVEGTSNPNLYWYRQAAGRGLQLLFYSVGIGQISSEVPQNLSASRPQDRQFILSSKKLLLSDSGFYLCAWSPSRRTDTQYFGPGTRLTVL.

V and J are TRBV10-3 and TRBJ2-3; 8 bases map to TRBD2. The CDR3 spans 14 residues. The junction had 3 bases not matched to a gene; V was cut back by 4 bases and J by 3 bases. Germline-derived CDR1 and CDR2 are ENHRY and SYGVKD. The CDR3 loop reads CAISVGLATDTQYF. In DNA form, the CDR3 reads TGTGCCATCAGTGTTGGACTAGCTACAGATACGCAGTATTTT.

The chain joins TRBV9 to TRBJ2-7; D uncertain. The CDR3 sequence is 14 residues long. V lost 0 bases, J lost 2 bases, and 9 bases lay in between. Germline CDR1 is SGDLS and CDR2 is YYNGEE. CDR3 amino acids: CASSVAEVPYEQYF. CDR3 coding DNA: TGTGCCAGCAGCGTAGCTGAGGTTCCCTACGAGCAGTACTTC. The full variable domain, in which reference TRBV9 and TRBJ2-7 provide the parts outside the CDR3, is DSGVTQTPKHLITATGQRVTLRCSPRSGDLSVYWYQQSLDQGLQFLIQYYNGEERAKGNILERFSAQQFPDLHSELNLSSLELGDSALYFCASSVAEVPYEQYFGPGTRLTVT.

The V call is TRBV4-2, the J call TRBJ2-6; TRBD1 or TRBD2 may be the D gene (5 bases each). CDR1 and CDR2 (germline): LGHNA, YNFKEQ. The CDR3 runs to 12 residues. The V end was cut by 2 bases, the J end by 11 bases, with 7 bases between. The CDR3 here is CASSQRGDVLTF. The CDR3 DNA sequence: TGTGCCAGCAGCCAAAGGGGAGACGTCCTGACTTTC.

The CDR3 loop is CAIRPGQGRTDTQYF. CDR3 coding DNA: TGTGCCATCAGGCCGGGACAGGGGCGCACAGATACGCAGTATTTT. The chain is built from TRBV10-3 and TRBJ2-3; 10 bases agree with TRBD1. Germline loops: CDR1 ENHRY, CDR2 SYGVKD. This CDR3 has 15 residues. V lost 6 bases, J lost 1 base, and 4 bases stayed unmatched.

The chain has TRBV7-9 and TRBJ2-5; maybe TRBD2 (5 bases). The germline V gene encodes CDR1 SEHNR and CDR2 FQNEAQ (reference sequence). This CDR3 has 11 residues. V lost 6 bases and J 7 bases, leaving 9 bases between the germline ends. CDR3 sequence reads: CASRSRGTQYF. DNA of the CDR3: TGTGCCAGCAGAAGCCGGGGGACCCAGTACTTC.

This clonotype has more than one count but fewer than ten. CDR3 nucleotide sequence: TGTGCCAGCAGTTCACGCGGCTACACCTTC. Translated, it gives CASSSRGYTF. The chain links TRBV12-3 or TRBV12-4 to TRBJ1-2; D not certain. Trimming removed 4 bases at V and 8 bases at J, with 5 bases between. The CDR3 spans 10 residues.

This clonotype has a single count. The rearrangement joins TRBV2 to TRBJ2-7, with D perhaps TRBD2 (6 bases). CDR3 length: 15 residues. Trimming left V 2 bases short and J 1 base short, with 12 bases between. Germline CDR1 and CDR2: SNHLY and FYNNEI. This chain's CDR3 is CASSERGLTSYEQYF. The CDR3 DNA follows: TGTGCCAGCAGTGAACGGGGACTGACGTCCTACGAGCAGTACTTC.

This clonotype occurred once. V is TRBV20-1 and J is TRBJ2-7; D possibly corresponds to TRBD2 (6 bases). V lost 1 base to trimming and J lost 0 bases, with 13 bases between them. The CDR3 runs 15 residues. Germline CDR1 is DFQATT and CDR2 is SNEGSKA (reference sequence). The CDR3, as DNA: TGCAGTGCTAGAGTTCCCCAGGGAGGCTCCTACGAGCAGTACTTC. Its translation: CSARVPQGGSYEQYF.

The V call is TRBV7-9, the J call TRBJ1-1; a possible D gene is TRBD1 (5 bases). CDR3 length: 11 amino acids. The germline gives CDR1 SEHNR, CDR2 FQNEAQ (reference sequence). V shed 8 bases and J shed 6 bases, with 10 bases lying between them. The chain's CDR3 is CASVRGAEAFF. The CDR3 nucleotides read TGTGCCAGCGTGCGGGGCGCTGAAGCTTTCTTT.

The CDR3 here is CSVGQSLSNEQFF. CDR3 sequence (DNA): TGCAGCGTTGGACAGTCCTTAAGCAATGAGCAGTTCTTC. The rearrangement joins TRBV29-1 to TRBJ2-1; tentatively, D is TRBD1 (5 bases). The germline V gene encodes CDR1 SQVTM and CDR2 ANQGSEA. The ends were cut back, 4 bases at V and 6 bases at J, with 13 bases in the middle. CDR3 length: 13 residues.

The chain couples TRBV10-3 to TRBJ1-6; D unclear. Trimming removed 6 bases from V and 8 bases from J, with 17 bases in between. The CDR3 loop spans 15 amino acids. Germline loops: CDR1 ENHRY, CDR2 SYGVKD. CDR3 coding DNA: TGTGCCATCAGCGTACAGTTCCCCCGGGATTCACCCCTCCACTTT. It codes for CAISVQFPRDSPLHF.

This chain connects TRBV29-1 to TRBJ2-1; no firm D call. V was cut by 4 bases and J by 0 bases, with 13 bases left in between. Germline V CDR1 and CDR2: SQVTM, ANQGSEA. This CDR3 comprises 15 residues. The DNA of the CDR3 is TGCAGCGTTGGGTCCAGTGGTCTCTCCTACAATGAGCAGTTCTTC. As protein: CSVGSSGLSYNEQFF.

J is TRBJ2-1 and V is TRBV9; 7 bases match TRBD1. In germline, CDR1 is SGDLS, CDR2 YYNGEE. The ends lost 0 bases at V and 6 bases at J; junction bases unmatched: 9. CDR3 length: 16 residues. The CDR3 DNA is TGTGCCAGCAGCGTAGGGTCGGCAGGGGGTGGCAATGAGCAGTTCTTC. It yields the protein CASSVGSAGGGNEQFF.

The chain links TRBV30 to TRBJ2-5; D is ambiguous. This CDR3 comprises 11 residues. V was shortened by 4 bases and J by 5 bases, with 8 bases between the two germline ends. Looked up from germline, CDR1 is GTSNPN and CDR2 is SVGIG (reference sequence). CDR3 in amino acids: CAWMTGETQYF. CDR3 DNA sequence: TGTGCCTGGATGACCGGGGAGACCCAGTACTTC.